The T cell receptor beta chain under discussion was sequenced for a study of blood T cell repertoires in COVID-19. The table came from immunoSEQ multiplex PCR; TCRdb's copy has only in-frame clones and leaves some out. The sample comprises tens of thousands of clones, approximately 90% of which are singletons, and roughly a fifth rests with the top ten. The sequence derives from a human donor in a cohort sampled during active COVID-19. Input material: peripheral blood.

DNA of the CDR3: TGTGCCAGCAGCGCCTCAGGGAACTCTGGAAACACCATATATTTT. Protein: CASSASGNSGNTIYF. The V gene is TRBV9, the J gene TRBJ1-3, with TRBD1 as a possible D gene (5 bases). Looked up from germline, CDR1 is SGDLS and CDR2 is YYNGEE. This CDR3 has 15 amino acids. V lost 3 bases and J lost 0, with 10 bases in between. The full variable domain, its missing parts supplied by reference TRBV9 and TRBJ1-3, is DSGVTQTPKHLITATGQRVTLRCSPRSGDLSVYWYQQSLDQGLQFLIQYYNGEERAKGNILERFSAQQFPDLHSELNLSSLELGDSALYFCASSASGNSGNTIYFGEGSWLTVV.